This TCR beta chain was sequenced for a study of cytomegalovirus exposure and HLA in healthy donors. The primer mix had 60 Vbeta and 13 Jbeta primers. TCRdb's copy holds only in-frame clones and misses some; the assay was immunoSEQ multiplex PCR. Found here are about 39,000 clones; the top ten clones hold around 3.2%. This CDR3 is 15 amino acids long. CDR1 SEHNR and CDR2 FQNEAQ come from the germline V gene (reference sequence). The V and J ends lost 4 bases and 5 bases, in that order; junction bases with no gene match: 8. The origin of this receptor is a woman under 40 in good health and CMV-seropositive. J is TRBJ2-5 and V is TRBV7-9, with 9 bases fitting TRBD2. Specimen: PBMCs. CDR3 sequence (DNA): TGTGCCAGCAGCTCCACGCGACTAGCGGTTGAGACCCAGTACTTC. It specifies CASSSTRLAVETQYF.